One sample yielded the 23 T cell receptor beta chains listed below, sequenced in a study of cytomegalovirus exposure and HLA in healthy donors. PCR primers comprised 60 Vbeta and 13 Jbeta primers. Only in-frame clones appear in the TCRdb table, and some are missing; sequencing was by immunoSEQ multiplex PCR. Of about 130,000 clones detected, around 84% appear once; the ten largest clones hold 2.7%. Sequencing used PBMCs. These receptors were collected from a man in his fifties or sixties in good health and CMV-seronegative.

The rearrangement joins TRBV7-3 to TRBJ1-6; 10 bases align to TRBD1. The germline V gene encodes CDR1 SGHTA and CDR2 FQGTGA. This CDR3 comprises 13 residues. The junction had 2 bases not matched to a gene; V was cut back by 5 bases and J by 10 bases. The CDR3 loop reads CASSQDRGSPLHF. The CDR3 bases are TGTGCCAGCAGCCAGGACAGGGGGTCACCCCTCCACTTT.

The chain has TRBV5-5 and TRBJ2-3, with D maybe TRBD1 (6 bases). V was pared by 2 bases and J by 1 base, with 14 bases between. Per germline, CDR1 SGHKS and CDR2 YYEKEE (reference sequence). The CDR3 covers 16 residues. This chain's CDR3 is CASSFHLGAGTDTQYF. The CDR3 DNA sequence: TGTGCCAGCAGCTTCCACCTGGGGGCTGGCACAGATACGCAGTATTTT.

This chain connects TRBV4-1 to TRBJ1-2, with D hard to call. V was shortened by 0 bases and J by 4 bases, with 15 bases between the two germline ends. The length of the CDR3 is 16 residues. CDR1 and CDR2 (germline): MGHRA, YSYEKL. DNA for the CDR3: TGCGCCAGCAGCCAAGATCGTCCCCAGGAGGGCTATGGCTACACCTTC. Its translation is CASSQDRPQEGYGYTF.

This chain joins TRBV5-4 and TRBJ1-5; 7 bases map to TRBD1. The ends lost 4 bases at V and 3 bases at J; junction bases unmatched: 4. The CDR3 length is 14 residues. Germline loops: CDR1 SGHNT, CDR2 YYREEE (reference sequence). CDR3 protein: CASSLTGTNQPQHF. The CDR3, as DNA: TGTGCCAGCAGCCTGACAGGGACCAATCAGCCCCAGCATTTT.

V is TRBV5-8 and J is TRBJ1-3; maybe TRBD1 (6 bases). The CDR3 runs to 18 residues. CDR1 is SGHTS, CDR2 YDEGEE, per germline. V was trimmed by 1 base and J by 0 bases, leaving 17 bases between them. As DNA, the CDR3 is TGTGCCAGCAGCTTGTGGGGCAGGGGTTCGAGCTCTGGAAACACCATATATTTT. It specifies CASSLWGRGSSSGNTIYF. Based on the CDR3 plus reference TRBV5-8 and TRBJ1-3, the full variable domain is EAGVTQSPTHLIKTRGQQATLRCSPISGHTSVYWYQQALGLGLQFLLWYDEGEERNRGNFPPRFSGRQFPNYSSELNVNALELEDSALYLCASSLWGRGSSSGNTIYFGEGSWLTVV.

The chain links TRBV7-2 to TRBJ1-1; TRBD1 aligns across 7 bases. V lost 3 bases to trimming and J lost 1 base; unmatched junction nucleotides: 8. This CDR3 contains 16 residues. The germline CDR1 and CDR2 sequences are SGHTA and FQGNSA. The CDR3 DNA follows: TGTGCCAGCAGCTTCCCGGCTGGGACAGCGAACACTGAAGCTTTCTTT. This translates into CASSFPAGTANTEAFF.

V and J are TRBV29-1 and TRBJ2-3, with 9 nucleotides matching TRBD2. With 5 bases clipped from V and 1 base from J, the junction kept 7 bases outside the gene matches. The germline V gene has CDR1 SQVTM and CDR2 ANQGSEA. The CDR3 totals 15 residues. The DNA of the CDR3 is TGCAGCGTTCAATTTAGCGGGGGACGCACAGATACGCAGTATTTT. Translation gives CSVQFSGGRTDTQYF.

V is TRBV11-2 and J is TRBJ2-7, with D perhaps matching TRBD2 (6 bases). Trimming cost V 4 bases and J 2 bases, with 12 bases left between them. This CDR3 has 14 amino acids. The germline gives CDR1 SGHAT, CDR2 FQNNGV. Written as DNA, the CDR3 is TGTGCCAGCAGCTCAGGGACTCTTACCTACGAGCAGTACTTC. Protein product: CASSSGTLTYEQYF.

This clone has only one observation. The CDR3 sequence: CASSPGQGWNTIYF. The CDR3 coding sequence is TGCGCCAGCAGCCCGGGACAGGGTTGGAACACCATATATTTT. This chain uses TRBV4-1 with TRBJ1-3, with TRBD1 identical over 9 bases. Germline values: CDR1 MGHRA, CDR2 YSYEKL. The CDR3 has 14 residues. Germline trimming cut 4 bases from V and 7 bases from J; bases unmatched to any gene: 5.

The table lists this clone with a count of one. This chain links TRBV4-3 with TRBJ2-5, with 7 bases aligning to TRBD1. The J call may not be correct, given that the DNA end is closer to TRBJ2-7. The length of the CDR3 is 18 residues. Germline values: CDR1 LGHNA, CDR2 YSLEER. Here the CDR3 DNA reads TGCGCCAGCAGCCAAGGGGTCCAGGACAGGTACCGATCCTACGAGCAGTACTTC. Its translation is CASSQGVQDRYRSYEQYF.

The chain links TRBV7-6 to TRBJ2-5; the D gene is possibly TRBD2 (6 bases). CDR3 length equals 13 residues. Per the germline V gene, CDR1 is SGHVS and CDR2 is FNYEAQ. V shed 1 base and J shed 5 bases, with 8 bases lying between them. This chain's CDR3 is CASSLVGGETQYF. The CDR3, as DNA: TGTGCCAGCAGCTTAGTTGGGGGGGAGACCCAGTACTTC.

Only one count was recorded for this clone. The chain employs TRBV6-6 and TRBJ1-5; the match to TRBD1 covers 7 bases. V lost 4 bases to trimming and J lost 6 bases; unmatched junction nucleotides: 3. Germline V gives CDR1 MNHNY, CDR2 SVGAGI (reference sequence). The CDR3 sequence is 13 residues long. The CDR3 is CASSLRQGQPQHF. CDR3 DNA: TGTGCCAGCAGTTTACGACAGGGTCAGCCCCAGCATTTT.

This clone has just one count. The chain uses TRBV6-1 and TRBJ2-3; D remains unclear. With 5 bases removed from V and 6 bases from J, the gap between germline ends came to 9 bases. The CDR3 totals 12 residues. CDR1 and CDR2 from the germline V gene are MNHNS and SASEGT. CDR3 sequence: CASSPSGDTQYF. Here the CDR3 DNA reads TGTGCCAGCAGTCCTAGTGGGGATACGCAGTATTTT.

This clone was counted between two and nine times. CDR3 sequence reads: CATKTGEVGELFF. The CDR3, as DNA: TGTGCCACTAAGACAGGGGAGGTCGGGGAGCTGTTTTTT. The chain has TRBV27 and TRBJ2-2; TRBD1 agrees at 8 bases. V was pared by 10 bases and J by 7 bases, with 8 bases of the junction left unmatched. The CDR3 runs 13 residues. In germline, CDR1 is MNHEY, CDR2 SMNVEV (reference sequence).

The genes are TRBV5-1 and TRBJ2-5; 7 bases match TRBD1. After removal of 0 bases from V and 4 bases from J, the junction contained 6 bases not matched to a gene. The germline CDR1 and CDR2 sequences are SGHRS and YFSETQ. This CDR3 is 15 amino acids long. In DNA, the CDR3 is TGCGCCAGCAGCTTGGAAGGGCAGGGGGTAGAGACCCAGTACTTC. Translating gives CASSLEGQGVETQYF.

This sequence joins TRBV6-1 and TRBJ1-6; 7 bases line up with TRBD1. Germline assignment: CDR1 MNHNS and CDR2 SASEGT. The CDR3 loop spans 14 amino acids. V shed 6 bases and J 6 bases; nucleotides not matched to a gene: 5. CDR3 in DNA: TGTGCCAGCAGGATCGACAGGGCTAATTCACCCCTCCACTTT. Protein: CASRIDRANSPLHF.

V is TRBV27 and J is TRBJ2-7, with TRBD1 identical over 7 bases. Germline-derived CDR1 and CDR2 are MNHEY and SMNVEV (reference sequence). The CDR3 is 15 residues long. The ends lost 5 bases at V and 0 bases at J; junction bases unmatched: 7. CDR3: CASSPTTGISYEQYF. The CDR3 bases are TGTGCCAGCAGTCCCACGACAGGGATCTCCTACGAGCAGTACTTC.

This rearrangement joins TRBV5-1 to TRBJ2-5, with D perhaps TRBD2 (5 bases). The better agreement between TRBJ2-7 and the DNA end casts doubt on the J call. CDR3 size: 15 residues. CDR1 and CDR2 (germline): SGHRS, YFSETQ. CDR3 sequence reads: CASKVDQAPGYEQYF. The DNA for the CDR3 is TGCGCCAGCAAGGTCGACCAGGCCCCGGGATACGAGCAGTACTTC.

This chain joins TRBV5-1 and TRBJ1-1, with 10 bases that match TRBD1. J gave up 7 bases and V 4 bases, and 4 bases lay outside the gene matches. From germline, CDR1 is SGHRS and CDR2 YFSETQ. The CDR3 length is 13 residues. The CDR3 region has the DNA TGCGCCAGCAGCGGACAGGGGGGGAATGAAGCTTTCTTT. Its translation: CASSGQGGNEAFF.

The J gene is TRBJ1-5, the V gene TRBV2, with 9 bases that match TRBD1. The trim removed 6 bases at V and 6 bases at J, leaving 6 bases unmatched. This CDR3 comprises 14 residues. CDR1 is SNHLY and CDR2 is FYNNEI in the germline V gene. The CDR3 here is CASSSGQGGQPQHF. CDR3 coding DNA: TGTGCCAGCAGCTCGGGACAGGGTGGTCAGCCCCAGCATTTT.

The V gene is TRBV5-1, the J gene TRBJ1-2; TRBD1 is a possible D gene (6 bases). The CDR3 is 12 amino acids. The V gene's germline CDR1 is SGHRS and CDR2 YFSETQ. V shed 4 bases and J shed 11 bases, with 15 bases lying between them. CDR3 region: CASSPDRERYTF. The CDR3 nucleotides are TGCGCCAGCAGCCCGGACAGAGAGCGTTACACCTTC.

This clone has just a few counts. The V and J genes are TRBV6-5 and TRBJ1-1; possibly TRBD1 for D (5 bases). CDR1 is MNHEY and CDR2 is SVGAGI in the germline V gene. CDR3 size: 14 residues. Trimming took off 5 bases at V and 5 bases at J, with 15 bases between the two ends. CDR3 in amino acids: CASSLGVRDTEAFF. The DNA of the CDR3 is TGTGCCAGCAGTCTAGGGGTAAGGGATACTGAAGCTTTCTTT.

The chain joins TRBV10-1 to TRBJ1-5, with 12 bases matching TRBD1. V trimming: 4 bases; J trimming: 0 bases; junction bases outside the gene matches: 7. The CDR3 covers 18 residues. Germline assignment: CDR1 WNHNN and CDR2 SYGVQD (reference sequence). This chain's CDR3 is CASSGWGQGAYSNQPQHF. The CDR3, as DNA: TGCGCCAGCAGTGGTTGGGGACAGGGGGCGTATAGCAATCAGCCCCAGCATTTT.